This T cell receptor beta chain was profiled in a study of blood T cell repertoires in COVID-19. Here immunoSEQ multiplex PCR was the method, and the copy in TCRdb shows in-frame clones only, minus some. This table holds roughly 300,000 clones, around 87% found once. V dropped 3 bases and J dropped 0 bases, with 8 bases sitting between them. CDR1 is MNHEY and CDR2 is SMNVEV in the germline V gene (reference sequence). The CDR3 totals 15 residues. Sequencing was done on a sample of peripheral blood. This rearrangement joins TRBV27 to TRBJ1-4; D is unclear. The origin of this receptor is a woman in her fifties or sixties who had recovered from COVID-19. CDR3 sequence: CASSFRGSTNEKLFF. The DNA of the CDR3 is TGTGCCAGCAGTTTTCGAGGGTCAACTAATGAAAAACTGTTTTTT.